Listed below are T cell receptor beta chains from one sample, sequenced in a study of Graves' ophthalmopathy and Graves' hyperthyroidism. TCRdb reprocessed the multiplex PCR reads with MiXCR, giving one entry per CDR3 protein. In the table there are about 160,000 distinct CDR3 sequences, about 40% of which are singletons. Sample: peripheral blood. These receptors came from a woman in her forties with Graves' ophthalmopathy. Each CDR3 is given with its conserved first and last residue. The order of the fields is D gene, V gene, J gene, clone size, CDR3 protein, CDR3 DNA. A D gene is named only where the DNA matches it firmly. Clone size, where shown, is once, few, many, or a class for clones that have expanded.

d_gene: -
v_gene: TRBV12-3/TRBV12-4
j_gene: TRBJ2-7
abundance: many
CDR3aa: CDSSLRLISYEQYF
CDR3nt: TGTGACAGCAGTTTGAGGTTGATTTCCTACGAGCAGTACTTC

d_gene: -
v_gene: TRBV6-1
j_gene: TRBJ2-5
abundance: -
CDR3aa: CASSEVPSGQETQYF
CDR3nt: TGTGCCAGCAGTGAAGTTCCCAGCGGCCAAGAGACCCAGTACTTC

d_gene: -
v_gene: TRBV7-7
j_gene: TRBJ2-7
abundance: many
CDR3aa: CASSRGTNSYEQYF
CDR3nt: TGTGCTAGCAGCCGAGGGACAAACTCGTACGAGCAGTACTTC

d_gene: TRBD1
v_gene: TRBV12-5
j_gene: TRBJ1-2
abundance: many
CDR3aa: CASGLASRQGINYGYTF
CDR3nt: TGTGCTAGTGGTTTGGCGTCAAGACAGGGGATTAACTATGGCTACACCTTC

d_gene: -
v_gene: TRBV15
j_gene: TRBJ2-7
abundance: -
CDR3aa: CATSRVGGSYEQYF
CDR3nt: TGTGCCACCAGCAGGGTTGGGGGGTCCTACGAGCAGTACTTC

d_gene: TRBD2
v_gene: TRBV4-2
j_gene: TRBJ2-7
abundance: many
CDR3aa: CASSQDYQRENEQYF
CDR3nt: TGTGCCAGCAGCCAAGATTACCAGCGGGAAAACGAGCAGTACTTC

d_gene: -
v_gene: TRBV28
j_gene: TRBJ2-7
abundance: -
CDR3aa: CATSGMDSEQYF
CDR3nt: TGTGCCACCAGCGGCATGGACAGCGAGCAGTACTTC

d_gene: TRBD1
v_gene: TRBV28
j_gene: TRBJ1-2
abundance: many
CDR3aa: CASTPGQAYGYTF
CDR3nt: TGTGCCAGCACCCCGGGACAGGCCTATGGCTACACCTTC

d_gene: TRBD2
v_gene: TRBV12-3/TRBV12-4
j_gene: TRBJ2-2
abundance: -
CDR3aa: CASSPTSGSVRAWELFF
CDR3nt: TGTGCCAGCAGTCCGACTAGCGGGAGTGTGAGGGCCTGGGAGCTGTTTTTT

d_gene: -
v_gene: TRBV28
j_gene: TRBJ1-5
abundance: many
CDR3aa: CASSLWDNSNQPQHF
CDR3nt: TGTGCCAGCAGTTTATGGGACAATAGCAATCAGCCCCAGCATTTT

d_gene: -
v_gene: TRBV15
j_gene: TRBJ2-7
abundance: -
CDR3aa: CATSRLEESHEQYF
CDR3nt: TGTGCCACCAGCAGATTAGAGGAATCCCACGAGCAGTACTTC

d_gene: -
v_gene: TRBV29-1
j_gene: TRBJ2-5
abundance: many
CDR3aa: CSVERTPGVGETQYF
CDR3nt: TGCAGCGTTGAAAGAACCCCAGGGGTAGGAGAGACCCAGTACTTC

d_gene: -
v_gene: TRBV20-1
j_gene: TRBJ1-2
abundance: many
CDR3aa: CSFTPGNGYTF
CDR3nt: TGCAGTTTCACTCCAGGCAATGGCTACACCTTC

d_gene: -
v_gene: TRBV29-1
j_gene: TRBJ1-1
abundance: -
CDR3aa: CSVEMGGNTEAFF
CDR3nt: TGCAGCGTTGAAATGGGGGGGAACACTGAAGCTTTCTTT

d_gene: -
v_gene: TRBV28
j_gene: TRBJ1-6
abundance: many
CDR3aa: CASIPVAGLNSPLHF
CDR3nt: TGTGCCAGCATCCCCGTGGCAGGGTTGAATTCACCCCTCCACTTT

d_gene: -
v_gene: TRBV12-3/TRBV12-4
j_gene: TRBJ2-2
abundance: many
CDR3aa: CASSLGLTNTGELFF
CDR3nt: TGTGCCAGCAGTTTAGGTCTTACCAACACCGGGGAGCTGTTTTTT

d_gene: -
v_gene: TRBV12-3/TRBV12-4
j_gene: TRBJ1-3
abundance: -
CDR3aa: CASSQGQGNTIYF
CDR3nt: TGTGCCAGCAGCCAAGGACAGGGAAACACCATATATTTT

d_gene: -
v_gene: TRBV6-5
j_gene: TRBJ1-1
abundance: many
CDR3aa: CASSYPRQVNTEAFF
CDR3nt: TGTGCCAGCAGTTACCCAAGACAGGTGAACACTGAAGCTTTCTTT

d_gene: -
v_gene: TRBV6-2/TRBV6-3
j_gene: TRBJ2-7
abundance: few
CDR3aa: CASSYTDSSPEQYF
CDR3nt: TGTGCCAGCAGTTACACAGACTCGTCGCCCGAGCAGTACTTC

d_gene: -
v_gene: TRBV30
j_gene: TRBJ1-1
abundance: many
CDR3aa: CAWSLTGTLNTEAFF
CDR3nt: TGTGCCTGGAGTTTAACCGGGACCCTGAACACTGAAGCTTTCTTT

d_gene: -
v_gene: TRBV27
j_gene: TRBJ2-7
abundance: -
CDR3aa: CASSLTAGSSHYEQYF
CDR3nt: TGTGCCAGCAGTTTAACGGCCGGGAGTTCCCACTACGAGCAGTACTTC

d_gene: -
v_gene: TRBV6-5
j_gene: TRBJ1-2
abundance: many
CDR3aa: CATEAGAGGYTF
CDR3nt: TGTGCCACCGAGGCGGGGGCGGGAGGCTACACCTTC

d_gene: -
v_gene: TRBV6-1
j_gene: TRBJ2-7
abundance: -
CDR3aa: CASRWTASSYEQYF
CDR3nt: TGTGCCAGCAGATGGACAGCAAGCTCCTACGAGCAGTACTTC

d_gene: -
v_gene: TRBV20-1
j_gene: TRBJ1-1
abundance: many
CDR3aa: CSGEQQTNTEAFF
CDR3nt: TGCAGTGGGGAACAGCAGACCAACACTGAAGCTTTCTTT

d_gene: -
v_gene: TRBV9
j_gene: TRBJ2-5
abundance: many
CDR3aa: CASSVELGQEETQYF
CDR3nt: TGTGCCAGCAGCGTAGAATTGGGTCAGGAAGAGACCCAGTACTTC

d_gene: -
v_gene: TRBV28
j_gene: TRBJ2-7
abundance: many
CDR3aa: CASSLGGLDEQYF
CDR3nt: TGTGCCAGCAGTTTAGGGGGGCTGGACGAGCAGTACTTC

d_gene: -
v_gene: TRBV7-2
j_gene: TRBJ1-6
abundance: many
CDR3aa: CASSPDNSPLHF
CDR3nt: TGTGCCAGCAGCCCTGACAATTCACCCCTCCACTTT

d_gene: TRBD1
v_gene: TRBV14
j_gene: TRBJ1-2
abundance: -
CDR3aa: CASSRTGGNGYTF
CDR3nt: TGTGCCAGCAGCCGGACAGGGGGGAACGGCTACACCTTC

d_gene: -
v_gene: TRBV27
j_gene: TRBJ2-2
abundance: -
CDR3aa: CASSLVPNGELFF
CDR3nt: TGTGCCAGCAGTTTGGTGCCGAACGGGGAGCTGTTTTTT